This passage covers 21 T cell receptor beta chains from one sample sequenced in a study of patients and donors after allogeneic stem cell transplantation. Each CDR3 protein is one row after TCRdb ran MiXCR on the RT-PCR reads. The table lists under 170,000 distinct CDR3 sequences, about 40% of them singletons. Sequenced sample: blood, either unsorted or a sorted T cell fraction (not recorded which). All receptors come from a human donor who was either an allogeneic HSCT recipient or a stem cell or donor lymphocyte infusion donor (not recorded which). It is not recorded whose cells these are; they may come from a transplant donor.

The CDR3 nucleotides read TGTGCCAGTAGTGTACAGGGAGAAACAGATACGCAGTATTTT. It encodes CASSVQGETDTQYF. The V gene is TRBV19, the J gene TRBJ2-3, with a tentative D call TRBD1 (6 bases). Trimming shortened V by 5 bases and J by 3 bases, and 12 bases separated the two germline ends. The germline V gene has CDR1 LNHDA and CDR2 SQIVND (reference sequence). This CDR3 contains 14 residues.

V gene TRBV7-9 combines with J gene TRBJ1-4; D unresolved. The CDR3 runs 13 residues. Germline loops: CDR1 SEHNR, CDR2 FQNEAQ (reference sequence). V dropped 5 bases and J dropped 5 bases, with 9 bases sitting between them. The CDR3 region is CASSPSGNEKLFF. CDR3 DNA: TGTGCCAGCAGCCCGTCCGGGAATGAAAAACTGTTTTTT.

This clonotype was observed a few times. The V call is TRBV20-1, the J call TRBJ2-3; TRBD1 might be the D (7 bases). Per germline, CDR1 DFQATT and CDR2 SNEGSKA (reference sequence). CDR3 length equals 15 residues. Trimming cost V 6 bases and J 5 bases, with 21 bases left between them. CDR3 sequence (DNA): TGCAGTGCCCAACAGGGGTATCTAGCGAAAGATACGCAGTATTTT. Translating gives CSAQQGYLAKDTQYF.

The gene calls are TRBV20-1 and TRBJ2-2, with D maybe TRBD2 (6 bases). The CDR3 is 15 residues long. V was shortened by 6 bases and J by 3 bases, with 17 bases between the two germline ends. Per germline, CDR1 DFQATT and CDR2 SNEGSKA (reference sequence). This CDR3 is CSAMGGLSDTGELFF. CDR3 sequence (DNA): TGCAGTGCCATGGGAGGACTATCAGACACCGGGGAGCTGTTTTTT.

In this sample, this clonotype turned up once. The genes are TRBV3-1 and TRBJ1-1, with 7 nucleotides matching TRBD1. The length of the CDR3 is 16 residues. Trimming at V came to 0 bases and at J to 1 base, leaving 5 bases not matched to a gene. Germline V gene lookup returns CDR1 LGHDT and CDR2 YNNKEL (reference sequence). The chain's CDR3 is CASSQDQGGWNTEAFF. In nucleotides, the CDR3 is TGTGCCAGCAGCCAAGATCAGGGGGGGTGGAACACTGAAGCTTTCTTT. Supplemented by reference TRBV3-1 and TRBJ1-1, the full variable domain reads DTAVSQTPKYLVTQMGNDKSIKCEQNLGHDTMYWYKQDSKKFLKIMFSYNNKELIINETVPNRFSPKSPDKAHLNLHINSLELGDSAVYFCASSQDQGGWNTEAFFGQGTRLTVV.

V and J are TRBV7-8 and TRBJ2-3; the match to TRBD2 covers 14 bases. This CDR3 contains 15 residues. Looked up from germline, CDR1 is SGHVS and CDR2 is FQNEAQ. With 6 bases clipped from V and 5 bases from J, the junction kept 4 bases outside the gene matches. The CDR3 spells CASSVTSGGGDTQYF. CDR3 DNA sequence: TGTGCCAGCAGTGTGACTAGCGGGGGGGGAGATACGCAGTATTTT.

Only a few counts were recorded for this clonotype. This sequence joins TRBV6-2 or TRBV6-3 and TRBJ1-5; D is undetermined. Germline-derived CDR1 and CDR2 are MNHEY and SVGEGT. CDR3 length equals 12 residues. Trimming stripped 0 bases from V and 11 bases from J, with 8 bases between. The CDR3, as DNA: TGTGCCAGCAGTTACTCGCCGGGGACCCAGCATTTT. Amino acids: CASSYSPGTQHF.

This clonotype was picked up a small number of times. The chain is built from TRBV9 and TRBJ2-5; D is uncertain. There are 13 residues in the CDR3. Trimming took off 1 base at V and 5 bases at J, with 9 bases between the two ends. Germline assignment: CDR1 SGDLS and CDR2 YYNGEE. The DNA for the CDR3 is TGTGCCAGCAGCGTAAGACTGGGGGAGACCCAGTACTTC. This codes for CASSVRLGETQYF.

The V and J genes are TRBV7-6 and TRBJ2-1; 9 bases match TRBD2. V was clipped by 0 bases and J by 7 bases; unmatched bases: 7. The germline gives CDR1 SGHVS, CDR2 FNYEAQ. This CDR3 comprises 16 residues. As DNA, the CDR3 is TGTGCCAGCAGCTTAGCCGGCGGGGGGGCCCGGAATGAGCAGTTCTTC. Translating gives CASSLAGGGARNEQFF. The whole variable domain, remainder taken from reference TRBV7-6 and TRBJ2-1, is GAGVSQSPRYKVTKRGQDVALRCDPISGHVSLYWYRQALGQGPEFLTYFNYEAQQDKSGLPNDRFSAERPEGSISTLTIQRTEQRDSAMYRCASSLAGGGARNEQFFGPGTRLTVL.

The J gene is TRBJ2-3, the V gene TRBV10-3; 13 bases are shared with TRBD2. In germline, CDR1 is ENHRY, CDR2 SYGVKD. This CDR3 comprises 15 residues. J lost 6 bases, V lost 3 bases, and 3 bases had no gene match. The CDR3, as DNA: TGTGCCATCAGTGAAAGGACTAGCGGGGGTGATACGCAGTATTTT. Amino acid sequence: CAISERTSGGDTQYF.

V and J are TRBV20-1 and TRBJ1-2; no clear D. With 0 bases removed from V and 2 bases from J, the gap between germline ends came to 13 bases. Germline CDR1 is DFQATT and CDR2 is SNEGSKA (reference sequence). The CDR3 covers 15 residues. CDR3 DNA: TGCAGTGCTAGAGATTTAACCAGCCTAAACTATGGCTACACCTTC. Translating it yields CSARDLTSLNYGYTF.

In this sample, this clonotype turned up a few times. The chain links TRBV7-9 to TRBJ1-1; D unclear. The V end was cut by 5 bases, the J end by 0 bases, with 10 bases between. This CDR3 is 14 amino acids long. Per the germline V gene, CDR1 is SEHNR and CDR2 is FQNEAQ (reference sequence). The CDR3 loop reads CASSTTPMNTEAFF. CDR3 nucleotide sequence: TGTGCCAGCAGCACCACACCTATGAACACTGAAGCTTTCTTT.

The rearrangement links TRBV28 to TRBJ1-4; D remains ambiguous. This CDR3 region has 15 residues. Trimming shortened V by 4 bases and J by 17 bases, and 26 bases separated the two germline ends. Germline V gene data show CDR1 as MDHEN and CDR2 as SYDVKM. The chain's CDR3 is CASSSPNPENQKSFF. In DNA form, the CDR3 reads TGTGCCAGCAGTTCCCCGAATCCGGAAAACCAAAAATCCTTTTTT.

This sequence joins TRBV6-5 and TRBJ2-5; D perhaps matches TRBD1 (5 bases). Germline V gene lookup returns CDR1 MNHEY and CDR2 SVGAGI. The ends were cut back, 9 bases at V and 4 bases at J, with 18 bases in the middle. The CDR3 contains 14 residues. The CDR3, as DNA: TGTGCCAGTGGCAAATCAGGGAACCGAGAGACCCAGTACTTC. Protein sequence: CASGKSGNRETQYF.

The chain joins TRBV24-1 to TRBJ1-5; D possibly corresponds to TRBD1 (6 bases). Germline loops: CDR1 KGHDR, CDR2 SFDVKD. The length of the CDR3 is 15 residues. V lost 4 bases, J lost 9 bases, and 18 bases lay in between. CDR3 coding DNA: TGTGCCACCAGTGAACCCGGGGGGGGCGGAGGGCCCCAGCATTTT. Its protein product is CATSEPGGGGGPQHF.

The V and J genes are TRBV24-1 and TRBJ1-1; D might be TRBD1 (5 bases). V was pared by 1 base and J by 3 bases, with 11 bases between. This CDR3 spans 15 amino acids. Per germline, CDR1 KGHDR and CDR2 SFDVKD. CDR3: CATSDLAAGHTEAFF. CDR3 DNA: TGTGCCACCAGTGATTTAGCCGCGGGGCACACTGAAGCTTTCTTT.

This clonotype was seen ten or more times. The V gene is TRBV29-1, the J gene TRBJ2-1, with TRBD2 as a possible D gene (5 bases). The CDR3 runs 16 residues. Germline CDR1 SQVTM, CDR2 ANQGSEA. With 6 bases removed from V and 2 bases from J, the gap between germline ends came to 20 bases. The chain's CDR3 is CSVDSSLRVPYNEQFF. The CDR3 nucleotides read TGCAGCGTGGATTCCTCGCTGAGGGTCCCCTACAATGAGCAGTTCTTC.

The chain carries TRBV12-3 or TRBV12-4 and TRBJ1-5, with unresolved D. The CDR3 spans 14 residues. With 7 bases removed from V and 0 bases from J, the gap between germline ends came to 10 bases. The CDR3 coding sequence is TGTGCCAGCATTGGGCGGGGTAGCAATCAGCCCCAGCATTTT. Protein: CASIGRGSNQPQHF.

This rearrangement joins TRBV6-5 to TRBJ1-1; perhaps TRBD1 as D (5 bases). Trimming cost V 0 bases and J 1 base, with 12 bases left between them. The germline CDR1 and CDR2 sequences are MNHEY and SVGAGI. There are 16 residues in the CDR3. CDR3 residues: CASSYSTSGGNTEAFF. CDR3 DNA: TGTGCCAGCAGTTACTCGACTTCCGGGGGGAACACTGAAGCTTTCTTT.

This clonotype came up a few times. This chain connects TRBV9 to TRBJ1-2; a possible D gene is TRBD1 (5 bases). Germline CDR1 SGDLS, CDR2 YYNGEE. The CDR3 consists of 15 residues. Trimming stripped 0 bases from V and 1 base from J, with 10 bases between. The CDR3 reads CASSVGVGDNYGYTF. The CDR3, as DNA: TGTGCCAGCAGCGTAGGGGTAGGGGATAACTATGGCTACACCTTC.

This clonotype was detected a few times. The chain links TRBV24-1 to TRBJ1-5; D remains ambiguous. This CDR3 contains 13 residues. The V end lost 5 bases, the J end lost 3 bases, and 7 bases lay between the germline ends. CDR1 and CDR2 from the germline V gene are KGHDR and SFDVKD. The CDR3 region is CATSGVDNQPQHF. In DNA, the CDR3 is TGTGCCACCAGTGGCGTCGACAATCAGCCCCAGCATTTT.